These 29 T cell receptor beta chains came from one sample sequenced in a study of spatial heterogeneity in lung cancer. The time point was: sample taken at primary tumor resection. Unsorted whole RNA samples from tumor, nontumor lung or frozen PBMC were sequenced. Via MiXCR, TCRdb re-called the 5' RACE reads, giving one row per CDR3 protein. The sample carries about 38,000 distinct CDR3 sequences, around 7.2% recorded once. The sequencing used PBMCs, collected at surgery. Source of these receptors: a male donor with early-stage non-small cell lung cancer.

There are a few counts of this clonotype. This sequence joins TRBV7-2 and TRBJ2-1; 8 nucleotides match TRBD2. This CDR3 has 14 amino acids. CDR1 and CDR2 from the germline V gene are SGHTA and FQGNSA. With V trimmed by 0 bases and J by 9 bases, 4 bases remained unmatched. This CDR3 is CASSLATRGGEQFF. Written as DNA, the CDR3 is TGTGCCAGCAGCTTAGCGACTCGGGGGGGTGAGCAGTTCTTC.

This clonotype was detected many times. The chain uses TRBV9 and TRBJ2-1; maybe TRBD1 (7 bases). V dropped 0 bases and J dropped 7 bases, with 17 bases sitting between them. This CDR3 contains 16 residues. Germline V gives CDR1 SGDLS, CDR2 YYNGEE. CDR3 sequence: CASSVAGGTVVNEQFF. As DNA, the CDR3 is TGTGCCAGCAGCGTAGCTGGAGGGACAGTAGTGAATGAGCAGTTCTTC.

This clonotype was seen ten or more times. The rearrangement uses TRBV30 and TRBJ2-1, with a possible D match to TRBD1 (6 bases). V lost 3 bases to trimming and J lost 8 bases, with 20 bases between them. Germline loops: CDR1 GTSNPN, CDR2 SVGIG (reference sequence). The CDR3 extends over 15 amino acids. The CDR3 nucleotides are TGTGCCTGGAGCCCTAAAGGACCCACAGGGCATGAGCAGTTCTTC. This encodes CAWSPKGPTGHEQFF.

Many counts were recorded for this clonotype. The chain combines TRBV6-5 with TRBJ1-1; D call uncertain. V lost 8 bases to trimming and J lost 0 bases, with 7 bases between them. The germline gives CDR1 MNHEY, CDR2 SVGAGI. There are 12 residues in the CDR3. As DNA, the CDR3 is TGTGCCAGCGGGATATTGAACACTGAAGCTTTCTTT. Translation gives CASGILNTEAFF.

This clonotype was detected many times. The chain joins TRBV27 to TRBJ2-3, with TRBD2 matching over 10 bases. From germline, CDR1 is MNHEY and CDR2 SMNVEV (reference sequence). This CDR3 has 17 residues. J lost 4 bases, V lost 3 bases, and 10 bases had no gene match. Here the CDR3 reads CASSFLPSGGGADTQYF. CDR3 DNA: TGTGCCAGCAGTTTCTTGCCTAGCGGGGGAGGGGCAGATACGCAGTATTTT.

This clonotype was seen more than once but under ten times. This chain links TRBV6-4 with TRBJ1-1, with D tentatively TRBD1 (5 bases). The V gene's germline CDR1 is MRHNA and CDR2 SNTAGT. The CDR3 runs 14 residues. V dropped 3 bases and J dropped 4 bases, with 12 bases sitting between them. CDR3 DNA: TGTGCCAGCAGTGAGACCAGGGAGGTCACTGAAGCTTTCTTT. Protein product: CASSETREVTEAFF.

This clonotype was seen many times. V usage is TRBV10-3 and J usage is TRBJ2-3; 7 bases fit TRBD2. This CDR3 comprises 14 residues. CDR1 and CDR2 (germline): ENHRY, SYGVKD. With 9 bases clipped from V and 4 bases from J, the junction kept 10 bases outside the gene matches. This CDR3 reads CAMGTTTGADTQYF. The CDR3 nucleotides read TGTGCCATGGGGACTACCACAGGTGCAGATACGCAGTATTTT.

At least ten counts were recorded for this clonotype. The genes are TRBV28 and TRBJ2-1, with D possibly TRBD2 on 6 matching bases. Germline assignment: CDR1 MDHEN and CDR2 SYDVKM. CDR3 length equals 12 residues. Trimming shortened V by 3 bases and J by 10 bases, and 10 bases separated the two germline ends. The CDR3 DNA is TGTGCCAGCAGTTTGGTAGGAGGGGAGCAGTTCTTC. Translating gives CASSLVGGEQFF. Full variable domain (rest looked up from reference TRBV28 and TRBJ2-1): DVKVTQSSRYLVKRTGEKVFLECVQDMDHENMFWYRQDPGLGLRLIYFSYDVKMKEKGDIPEGYSVSREKKERFSLILESASTNQTSMYLCASSLVGGEQFFGPGTRLTVL.

This clonotype was observed a handful of times. The chain joins TRBV5-1 to TRBJ2-2; 10 bases agree with TRBD1. The CDR3 sequence is 14 residues long. V trimming: 7 bases; J trimming: 6 bases; junction bases outside the gene matches: 6. Germline-derived CDR1 and CDR2 are SGHRS and YFSETQ. The chain's CDR3 is CASDNGQGAGELFF. As DNA, the CDR3 is TGCGCCAGCGACAATGGACAGGGGGCCGGGGAGCTGTTTTTT.

This clonotype was observed at least ten times. The chain links TRBV13 to TRBJ1-1, with D maybe TRBD1 (5 bases). CDR3 length equals 16 residues. Per the germline V gene, CDR1 is PRHDT and CDR2 is FYEKMQ (reference sequence). V was cut by 5 bases and J by 1 base, with 17 bases left in between. CDR3 coding DNA: TGTGCCAGCAGCCCCCGGCAGGGTAGGGGGAACACTGAAGCTTTCTTT. This codes for CASSPRQGRGNTEAFF.

This clonotype was detected many times. The J gene is TRBJ2-3, the V gene TRBV6-5; tentatively, D is TRBD1 (5 bases). V lost 2 bases and J lost 8, with 17 bases in between. CDR1 and CDR2 from the germline V gene are MNHEY and SVGAGI. The CDR3 covers 15 residues. CDR3: CASSYAGSNRGTQYF. Written as DNA, the CDR3 is TGTGCCAGCAGTTACGCCGGTTCCAATAGGGGTACGCAGTATTTT.

This clonotype occurred many times. The chain joins TRBV20-1 to TRBJ2-4; 12 bases are shared with TRBD2. The length of the CDR3 is 18 residues. Per the germline V gene, CDR1 is DFQATT and CDR2 is SNEGSKA (reference sequence). V was clipped by 0 bases and J by 1 base; unmatched bases: 7. The CDR3 reads CSARDELAGGPAKNIQYF. CDR3 coding DNA: TGCAGTGCTAGAGATGAGCTAGCGGGAGGGCCTGCCAAAAACATTCAGTACTTC.

Many counts were recorded for this clonotype. The J gene is TRBJ1-1, the V gene TRBV9, with unresolved D. Germline V gives CDR1 SGDLS, CDR2 YYNGEE. V was shortened by 3 bases and J by 4 bases, with 10 bases between the two germline ends. The CDR3 sequence is 13 residues long. The CDR3 protein is CASSALGITEAFF. The CDR3 region has the DNA TGTGCCAGCAGCGCCTTAGGAATCACTGAAGCTTTCTTT.

This clonotype was recorded at least ten times. V and J are TRBV4-3 and TRBJ2-7; 11 positions agree with TRBD1. Germline CDR1 LGHNA, CDR2 YSLEER. V dropped 0 bases and J dropped 0; count of bases not matched to a gene: 4. CDR3 length equals 17 residues. The CDR3: CASSQDLGTGGSYEQYF. For the CDR3, the DNA is TGCGCCAGCAGCCAAGATCTTGGGACAGGGGGCTCCTACGAGCAGTACTTC.

This clonotype appeared a few times. The chain employs TRBV6-2 or TRBV6-3 and TRBJ1-2; D is perhaps TRBD1 (5 bases). Looked up from germline, CDR1 is MNHEY and CDR2 is SVGEGT. This CDR3 is built from 15 residues. V was shortened by 6 bases and J by 5 bases, with 19 bases between the two germline ends. The CDR3 DNA reads as TGTGCCAGCAGGGATCGATCACAGGTGCTATATGGCTACACCTTC. Translated: CASRDRSQVLYGYTF.

This clonotype was counted many times. The chain couples TRBV5-4 to TRBJ2-3; 7 positions agree with TRBD2. The junction had 0 bases not matched to a gene; V was cut back by 0 bases and J by 2 bases. The CDR3 runs to 14 residues. Looked up from germline, CDR1 is SGHNT and CDR2 is YYREEE (reference sequence). The CDR3 nucleotides read TGTGCCAGCAGCTTGGGACTAGCCACAGATACGCAGTATTTT. It specifies CASSLGLATDTQYF.

This clonotype occurred many times. This chain uses TRBV6-2 or TRBV6-3 with TRBJ2-6; 8 positions match TRBD1. Germline-derived CDR1 and CDR2 are MNHEY and SVGEGT. The V and J ends lost 5 bases and 4 bases, in that order; junction bases with no gene match: 10. The CDR3 is 17 amino acids. The CDR3 loop is CASSTRGTGIGANVLTF. CDR3 bases: TGTGCCAGCAGTACACGAGGGACAGGCATAGGGGCCAACGTCCTGACTTTC.

V usage is TRBV11-2 and J usage is TRBJ1-2, with a possible D match to TRBD1 (5 bases). Germline V lookup: CDR1 SGHAT, CDR2 FQNNGV. V was pared by 5 bases and J by 4 bases, with 17 bases between. This CDR3 is built from 15 residues. For the CDR3, the DNA is TGTGCCAGCAGCCCCCGGACGGGGGGGGTCTATGGCTACACCTTC. Translating it yields CASSPRTGGVYGYTF.

This clonotype was found a few times. This clone may be a read error of a much larger clone one base away. In DNA, the CDR3 is TGTGCCATCCACCGGGAGAACATCGGGGAGCTGTTTTTT. This sequence encodes CAIHRENIGELFF. The chain recombines TRBV10-3 with TRBJ2-2, with TRBD2 as a possible D gene (6 bases). CDR1 and CDR2 from the germline V gene are ENHRY and SYGVKD. This CDR3 comprises 13 residues.

V gene TRBV6-5 combines with J gene TRBJ2-2, with D perhaps TRBD1 (6 bases). The germline V gene has CDR1 MNHEY and CDR2 SVGAGI. The ends were cut back, 6 bases at V and 7 bases at J, with 15 bases in the middle. The CDR3 spans 14 residues. CDR3 nucleotide sequence: TGTGCCAGCAGCCCGGGGTCACAGGGCGGGGAGCTGTTTTTT. Its translation is CASSPGSQGGELFF.

The rearrangement links TRBV6-6 to TRBJ1-6; TRBD1 agrees at 9 bases. V trimming: 6 bases; J trimming: 6 bases; junction bases outside the gene matches: 6. This CDR3 has 15 residues. From germline, CDR1 is MNHNY and CDR2 SVGAGI (reference sequence). CDR3 in amino acids: CASSRGTGLNSPLHF. In nucleotides, the CDR3 is TGTGCCAGCAGCCGGGGGACAGGGCTTAATTCACCCCTCCACTTT.

This clonotype has a handful of counts. The chain is built from TRBV11-3 and TRBJ2-1; no clear D. Germline CDR1 reads SGHNT; CDR2 reads YENEEA. Trimming pared 2 bases from V and 3 bases from J, leaving 2 bases between. This CDR3 has 12 residues. The CDR3 spells CASSLIYNEQFF. The DNA of the CDR3 is TGTGCCAGCAGCTTAATCTACAATGAGCAGTTCTTC.

This clonotype has a handful of counts. The rearrangement links TRBV7-2 to TRBJ2-6, with a possible D match to TRBD2 (6 bases). Deletions cut 6 bases from V and 0 bases from J, with 12 bases between. The CDR3 is 16 amino acids. Germline CDR1 is SGHTA and CDR2 is FQGNSA. The CDR3 here is CASRRRVLSGANVLTF. In DNA, the CDR3 is TGTGCCAGCAGGAGGAGGGTACTCTCTGGGGCCAACGTCCTGACTTTC. Variable domain in full (rest from reference TRBV7-2 and TRBJ2-6): GAGVSQSPSNKVTEKGKDVELRCDPISGHTALYWYRQSLGQGLEFLIYFQGNSAPDKSGLPSDRFSAERTGGSVSTLTIQRTQQEDSAVYLCASRRRVLSGANVLTFGAGSRLTVL.

This clonotype was seen repeatedly, ten times or more. The gene calls are TRBV5-1 and TRBJ1-2; D gene unclear. CDR3 length: 15 amino acids. Per germline, CDR1 SGHRS and CDR2 YFSETQ. Trimming stripped 0 bases from V and 4 bases from J, with 13 bases between. This CDR3 is CASSLASGGSYGYTF. The CDR3 region has the DNA TGCGCCAGCAGCTTGGCCTCGGGTGGTAGCTATGGCTACACCTTC.

This clonotype appeared many times. The J gene is TRBJ1-2, the V gene TRBV7-9, with a possible D match to TRBD1 (6 bases). The CDR3 runs 12 residues. V was shortened by 7 bases and J by 4 bases, with 10 bases between the two germline ends. Germline V CDR1 and CDR2: SEHNR, FQNEAQ (reference sequence). CDR3 DNA: TGTGCCAGCACCACAGGGATCTATGGCTACACCTTC. It is translated as CASTTGIYGYTF. The whole variable domain, remainder taken from reference TRBV7-9 and TRBJ1-2, is DTGVSQNPRHKITKRGQNVTFRCDPISEHNRLYWYRQTLGQGPEFLTYFQNEAQLEKSRLLSDRFSAERPKGSFSTLEIQRTEQGDSAMYLCASTTGIYGYTFGSGTRLTVV.

This clonotype was detected only a few times. The rearrangement joins TRBV4-3 to TRBJ2-5, with D unclear. V shed 4 bases and J shed 3 bases, with 12 bases lying between them. The CDR3 length is 14 residues. Germline V gene lookup returns CDR1 LGHNA and CDR2 YSLEER. The CDR3 DNA reads TGCGCCAGCAGCCGAGACCAAGACGAAGAGACCCAGTACTTC. Translated, it gives CASSRDQDEETQYF.

This clonotype was observed at least ten times. This chain joins TRBV11-2 and TRBJ1-2; D gene uncertain. CDR1 and CDR2 from the germline V gene are SGHAT and FQNNGV. The V end lost 7 bases, the J end lost 0 bases, and 18 bases lay between the germline ends. The CDR3 length is 16 residues. In DNA form, the CDR3 reads TGTGCCAGCACCCCGGACCTTATGGGTTCTAACTATGGCTACACCTTC. Translation: CASTPDLMGSNYGYTF.

This clonotype was seen many times. The V call is TRBV7-9, the J call TRBJ1-2, with D uncertain. This CDR3 region has 14 residues. Germline lookup yields CDR1 SEHNR and CDR2 FQNEAQ (reference sequence). The ends were cut back, 1 base at V and 4 bases at J, with 10 bases in the middle. For the CDR3, the DNA is TGTGCCAGCAGCTTAGAAGCGAATCTCTATGGCTACACCTTC. Its translation is CASSLEANLYGYTF. Full variable domain (remainder filled in from reference TRBV7-9 and TRBJ1-2): DTGVSQNPRHKITKRGQNVTFRCDPISEHNRLYWYRQTLGQGPEFLTYFQNEAQLEKSRLLSDRFSAERPKGSFSTLEIQRTEQGDSAMYLCASSLEANLYGYTFGSGTRLTVV.

This clonotype was seen repeatedly, ten times or more. The V gene is TRBV7-8, the J gene TRBJ2-5; D gene uncertain. The CDR3 is 11 amino acids. The V gene's germline CDR1 is SGHVS and CDR2 FQNEAQ. V dropped 5 bases and J dropped 1 base, with 2 bases sitting between them. This CDR3 is CASSVQETQYF. In nucleotides, the CDR3 is TGTGCCAGCAGCGTCCAAGAGACCCAGTACTTC.